The rows below give T cell receptor beta chains drawn from one sample of a study of blood T cell repertoires in COVID-19. The data were produced by immunoSEQ multiplex PCR, yet TCRdb's version contains in-frame clones alone and is incomplete. The repertoire has tens of thousands of clones, around 82% of them found once; the top ten carry roughly 45%. Sequencing used peripheral blood. These receptors all stem from an elderly woman with active or convalescent COVID-19. Each CDR3 is given with its conserved first and last residue. A D gene is named only where the DNA matches it firmly. Clone size is stated in some rows and not others, as once, few, many or a class when expanded.

V gene	D gene	J gene	clone size	CDR3 protein	CDR3 DNA
TRBV10-3	.	TRBJ1-6	.	CAISESKEFFNSPLHF	TGTGCCATCAGTGAGTCTAAGGAGTTCTTTAATTCACCCCTCCACTTT
TRBV4-1	TRBD2	TRBJ2-2	once	CASSQEPGAGGTGELFF	TGCGCCAGCAGCCAAGAGCCCGGGGCGGGAGGGACCGGGGAGCTGTTTTTT
TRBV2	.	TRBJ2-1	few	CASKGLAEQFF	TGTGCCAGCAAGGGGCTAGCGGAGCAGTTCTTC
TRBV10-3	.	TRBJ2-1	.	CAITRGRDNEQFF	TGTGCCATCACTCGGGGAAGGGACAATGAGCAGTTCTTC
TRBV7-8	TRBD1	TRBJ1-5	.	CASSLPQGQGINQPQHF	TGTGCCAGCAGCTTACCGCAGGGACAGGGGATCAATCAGCCCCAGCATTTT
TRBV19	.	TRBJ2-2	.	CASSIYDSGNTGELFF	TGTGCCAGTAGTATTTACGATTCAGGGAACACCGGGGAGCTGTTTTTT
TRBV6-5	TRBD2	TRBJ2-1	.	CASRTSGYYNEQFF	TGTGCCAGCAGAACTAGCGGATACTACAATGAGCAGTTCTTC
TRBV9	.	TRBJ1-3	.	CASSETLNSGNTIYF	TGTGCCAGCAGCGAGACACTCAACTCTGGAAACACCATATATTTT
TRBV5-1	TRBD2	TRBJ2-5	.	CASRPTSGEETQYF	TGCGCCAGCAGGCCCACTAGCGGGGAAGAGACCCAGTACTTC
TRBV7-2	.	TRBJ1-1	few	CASSPGQVNTEAFF	TGTGCCAGCAGCCCGGGACAAGTGAACACTGAAGCTTTCTTT
TRBV28	.	TRBJ2-3	.	CASSTLQPGTDTQYF	TGTGCCAGCAGTACCTTGCAGCCGGGGACAGATACGCAGTATTTT
TRBV4-2	.	TRBJ2-2	.	CASSQSLTGELFF	TGTGCCAGCAGCCAATCTCTGACCGGGGAGCTGTTTTTT
TRBV27	.	TRBJ2-7	few	CASSLAGEQYF	TGTGCCAGCTCACTAGCAGGCGAGCAGTACTTC
TRBV7-2	.	TRBJ2-1	.	CASTPGGGVSEQFF	TGTGCCAGCACCCCTGGAGGAGGCGTGAGTGAGCAGTTCTTC
TRBV30	TRBD1	TRBJ1-2	.	CAWSRDSYGYTF	TGTGCCTGGAGCCGGGACAGCTATGGCTACACCTTC
TRBV6-1	TRBD1	TRBJ1-5	.	CASSEVGQGMGQPQHF	TGTGCCAGCAGTGAAGTAGGACAGGGGATGGGTCAGCCCCAGCATTTT
TRBV18	.	TRBJ2-3	.	CASSPSRSDTQYF	TGTGCCAGCTCACCTTCTAGGTCAGATACGCAGTATTTT
TRBV27	.	TRBJ1-1	.	CASSLGGAVNTEAFF	TGTGCCAGCAGTTTAGGTGGGGCGGTTAACACTGAAGCTTTCTTT
TRBV9	.	TRBJ2-1	.	CASSVVGSQYNEQFF	TGTGCCAGCAGCGTAGTGGGGAGCCAGTACAATGAGCAGTTCTTC
TRBV4-3	TRBD1	TRBJ1-5	few	CASSLQTGGQPQHF	TGCGCCAGCAGCCTCCAGACAGGGGGTCAGCCCCAGCATTTT
TRBV5-1	.	TRBJ2-2	once	CASSLDAGGTGELFF	TGCGCCAGCAGCTTGGATGCAGGTGGAACCGGGGAGCTGTTTTTT
TRBV16	TRBD1	TRBJ1-2	once	CASSQSKGQGEGHGYTF	TGTGCCAGCAGCCAATCTAAGGGACAGGGGGAAGGACATGGCTACACCTTC
TRBV30	TRBD2	TRBJ2-3	.	CAWSVLLAGPSSREYF	TGTGCCTGGAGTGTACTCCTAGCGGGACCCTCTTCAAGGGAGTATTTT
TRBV28	.	TRBJ1-4	.	CASSPGVEKLFF	TGTGCCAGCAGCCCAGGGGTGGAAAAACTGTTTTTT
TRBV27	TRBD1	TRBJ1-6	.	CASSFNRGSNSPLHF	TGTGCCAGCAGCTTTAACAGGGGATCTAATTCACCCCTCCACTTT
TRBV5-5	TRBD1	TRBJ1-2	.	CASSLDMVGGRVGYTF	TGTGCCAGCAGCTTGGATATGGTAGGGGGCCGAGTTGGCTACACCTTC
TRBV27	.	TRBJ1-1	.	CASSRRDSPVTEAFF	TGTGCCAGCAGTCGCAGAGACTCCCCGGTCACTGAAGCTTTCTTT
TRBV2	TRBD1	TRBJ1-5	.	CASSLGQGLTTAQPQHF	TGTGCCAGCAGTTTGGGACAGGGGTTGACTACTGCTCAGCCCCAGCATTTT
TRBV27	TRBD2	TRBJ2-1	.	CASSFFGTSGRSYNEQFF	TGTGCCAGCAGTTTTTTTGGGACTAGCGGGCGCTCCTACAATGAGCAGTTCTTC
TRBV28	TRBD1	TRBJ1-5	.	CASSPDRVREQPQHF	TGTGCCAGCAGTCCAGACAGGGTAAGAGAACAGCCCCAGCATTTT
TRBV18	.	TRBJ1-1	.	CASSPRQGTEAFF	TGTGCCAGCTCACCACGTCAGGGCACTGAAGCTTTCTTT
TRBV7-2	TRBD1	TRBJ2-5	.	CASSLGTGGETQYF	TGTGCCAGCAGCCTAGGGACAGGGGGGGAGACCCAGTACTTC
TRBV9	.	TRBJ2-3	.	CASSFEGNRVTDTQYF	TGTGCCAGCAGCTTCGAGGGTAACCGTGTCACAGATACGCAGTATTTT
TRBV27	.	TRBJ1-3	.	CASSLSYSSFGNTIYF	TGTGCCAGCAGTTTATCGTACAGCTCATTTGGAAACACCATATATTTT
TRBV29-1	.	TRBJ2-3	once	CSARQATASTDTQYF	TGCAGCGCTAGACAGGCGACTGCTAGCACAGATACGCAGTATTTT
TRBV30	.	TRBJ2-7	once	CAWSDPGLRARSYEQYF	TGTGCCTGGAGTGACCCAGGACTCAGAGCAAGGTCCTACGAGCAGTACTTC
TRBV7-3	.	TRBJ2-1	.	CASSLTRLGEQFF	TGTGCCAGCAGCTTAACGCGGTTAGGCGAGCAGTTCTTC
TRBV4-1	.	TRBJ2-1	.	CASRPPGTNSYNEQFF	TGCGCCAGCAGACCCCCGGGGACAAACTCCTACAATGAGCAGTTCTTC
TRBV3-1/TRBV3-2	.	TRBJ2-1	.	CASADSGAYNEQFF	TGTGCCAGCGCGGACAGCGGGGCCTACAATGAGCAGTTCTTC
TRBV28	TRBD2	TRBJ2-1	.	CASSGSSGRRDEQFF	TGTGCCAGCAGCGGATCTAGCGGGAGGCGGGATGAGCAGTTCTTC
TRBV4-1	.	TRBJ1-6	.	CASSQAVTNNSPLHF	TGCGCCAGCAGCCAAGCAGTAACCAATAATTCACCCCTCCACTTT
TRBV4-2	.	TRBJ2-1	.	CASSLNYGGYNEQFF	TGTGCCAGCAGCCTCAACTACGGGGGTTACAATGAGCAGTTCTTC
TRBV19	TRBD1	TRBJ1-1	.	CASSTRQGLNTEAFF	TGTGCCAGTAGTACACGACAGGGATTGAACACTGAAGCTTTCTTT
TRBV5-1	.	TRBJ1-1	.	CASSFRGGPEAFF	TGCGCCAGCAGCTTCAGGGGTGGGCCTGAAGCTTTCTTT
TRBV10-3	TRBD1	TRBJ2-7	.	CAISVQGAASGNYEQYF	TGTGCCATCAGTGTACAGGGGGCGGCTAGCGGTAACTACGAGCAGTACTTC
TRBV6-5	TRBD1	TRBJ1-1	.	CASSYTTGGTEAFF	TGTGCCAGCAGTTATACGACAGGGGGCACTGAAGCTTTCTTT
TRBV7-3	.	TRBJ2-1	.	CASSLNLHEQFF	TGTGCCAGCAGCTTAAACCTACATGAGCAGTTCTTC
TRBV7-2	TRBD1	TRBJ1-2	few	CASSQETGRSGYTF	TGTGCCAGCAGCCAAGAGACAGGGAGGAGTGGCTACACCTTC
TRBV28	.	TRBJ1-4	.	CASLPATNEKLFF	TGTGCCAGTCTACCTGCAACTAATGAAAAACTGTTTTTT
TRBV19	TRBD2	TRBJ2-5	.	CASSIAASGSGETQYF	TGTGCCAGTAGTATAGCGGCTAGCGGGAGTGGGGAGACCCAGTACTTC
TRBV5-1	TRBD2	TRBJ2-5	.	CASSLGVGGLQETQYF	TGCGCCAGCAGCTTGGGGGTCGGGGGACTACAAGAGACCCAGTACTTC
TRBV18	.	TRBJ2-5	.	CASSPTSGSAGETQYF	TGTGCCAGCTCACCTACCTCTGGGTCCGCGGGTGAGACCCAGTACTTC
TRBV28	TRBD2	TRBJ2-3	.	CASSFLTSGTSTDTQYF	TGTGCCAGCAGTTTCTTGACTAGCGGGACTAGCACAGATACGCAGTATTTT
TRBV6-5	.	TRBJ2-7	.	CASMDIYEQYF	TGTGCCAGCATGGACATCTACGAGCAGTACTTC